The following is a T cell receptor (beta chain) sequence with its context. Per germline, CDR1 SGHKS and CDR2 YYEKEE (reference sequence). V lost 4 bases to trimming and J lost 6 bases; unmatched junction nucleotides: 1. This CDR3 spans 11 amino acids. This specimen belongs to a study of blood T cell repertoires in COVID-19. Looking at the study overall: The United States, Italy and Spain supplied acute and convalescent COVID-19 samples. PBMCs, B-cell-depleted T cells, or T cells were the source of the cDNA or gDNA that made up the material.

In the study's own analysis: Estimates of nucleated cell counts were drawn from the amplification of reference gene primers. Using immunoSEQ multiplex PCR, the repertoire was profiled, and TCRdb retains in-frame clones only, with some absent. V, J and clone size were drawn from that table, and D and trimming were deduced from the DNA. This table has approximately 200,000 clones, 88% appearing once. The chain couples TRBV5-5 to TRBJ2-7; 7 bases align to TRBD2. This clonotype originated in a woman aged 25 to 39 who had been exposed to COVID-19. The sequenced material came from PBMCs or T cells enriched from blood (not recorded which). As DNA, the CDR3 is TGTGCCAGCAGCGTAGCGGGCGAGCAGTACTTC. Translated: CASSVAGEQYF. The full variable domain, its missing parts supplied by reference TRBV5-5 and TRBJ2-7, is DAGVTQSPTHLIKTRGQQVTLRCSPISGHKSVSWYQQVLGQGPQFIFQYYEKEERGRGNFPDRFSARQFPNYSSELNVNALLLGDSALYLCASSVAGEQYFGPGTRLTVT.